These 15 T cell receptor beta chains share one sample of origin, sequenced in a study of cytomegalovirus exposure and HLA in healthy donors. The PCR used 60 Vbeta and 13 Jbeta primers. TCRdb's table, derived via immunoSEQ multiplex PCR, lists solely in-frame clones and lacks some. The sample has 55,000 to 85,000 clones, 70% to 80% seen once. The sample comprised PBMCs. The receptors shown here come from a man between 18 and 35 years old in good health and CMV-seropositive.

The J gene is TRBJ2-7, the V gene TRBV11-3, with D possibly TRBD2 on 6 matching bases. Germline V CDR1 and CDR2: SGHNT, YENEEA. The CDR3 is made up of 17 amino acids. Trimming pared 6 bases from V and 4 bases from J, leaving 25 bases between. The CDR3 DNA reads as TGTGCCAGCAGATACCTTTTGTCCGGGGACTTTATTTACGAGCAGTACTTC. Translation gives CASRYLLSGDFIYEQYF.

The chain uses TRBV2 and TRBJ2-1; maybe TRBD2 (6 bases). Trimming cost V 6 bases and J 5 bases, with 14 bases left between them. Germline values: CDR1 SNHLY, CDR2 FYNNEI. The CDR3 runs to 14 residues. This CDR3 reads CASSRGRTNNEQFF. The CDR3 DNA sequence: TGTGCCAGCAGCCGGGGGAGGACCAACAATGAGCAGTTCTTC. The variable domain in full, with the rest retrieved from reference TRBV2 and TRBJ2-1, is EPEVTQTPSHQVTQMGQEVILRCVPISNHLYFYWYRQILGQKVEFLVSFYNNEISEKSEIFDDQFSVERPDGSNFTLKIRSTKLEDSAMYFCASSRGRTNNEQFFGPGTRLTVL.

The V call is TRBV7-8, the J call TRBJ2-4; 12 bases are shared with TRBD2. The CDR3 is 15 residues long. Germline V lookup: CDR1 SGHVS, CDR2 FQNEAQ. After removal of 5 bases from V and 13 bases from J, the junction contained 12 bases not matched to a gene. The DNA of the CDR3 is TGTGCCAGCAGCCCTCAGACTAGCGGGGGATTCCAGCAGTACTTC. It specifies CASSPQTSGGFQQYF.

This sequence joins TRBV6-5 and TRBJ2-5; a weak D match, TRBD1 (5 bases). With 7 bases removed from V and 5 bases from J, the gap between germline ends came to 11 bases. The CDR3 covers 12 residues. The germline gives CDR1 MNHEY, CDR2 SVGAGI. This CDR3 reads CASTGNRETQYF. Written as DNA, the CDR3 is TGTGCCAGCACCGGAAACAGGGAGACCCAGTACTTC.

This clone turned up a few times. The V call is TRBV2, the J call TRBJ2-7; 11 nucleotides match TRBD2. The V and J ends lost 0 bases and 2 bases, in that order; junction bases with no gene match: 9. The CDR3 covers 18 residues. The germline V gene has CDR1 SNHLY and CDR2 FYNNEI. CDR3 region: CASSEALIGLAGTYEQYF. DNA for the CDR3: TGTGCCAGCAGTGAAGCGCTTATCGGACTAGCGGGCACCTACGAGCAGTACTTC.

A few counts support this clone. The V and J genes are TRBV11-2 and TRBJ2-1, with TRBD2 matching 14 bases. The ends lost 5 bases at V and 2 bases at J; junction bases unmatched: 11. The germline gives CDR1 SGHAT, CDR2 FQNNGV. The CDR3 is made up of 19 amino acids. The CDR3 region has the DNA TGTGCCAGCAGCCCCGGGACTAGCGGGGGAGAACCCCCCTACAATGAGCAGTTCTTC. Residues: CASSPGTSGGEPPYNEQFF.

Details on this clone: A read error may produce the germline difference seen at one junction end. The chain is built from TRBV30 and TRBJ2-7, with 15 bases identical to TRBD2. The CDR3 is 14 amino acids. CDR1 GTSNPN and CDR2 SVGIG come from the germline V gene (reference sequence). CDR3 amino acids: CAWSVQRTSGRAEF. The CDR3 DNA is TGTGCCTGGAGTGTACAAAGGACTAGCGGGAGGGCCGAGTTC.

This clone was seen more than once but under ten times. The CDR3 sequence: CASSLFPGQGASDTQYF. DNA of the CDR3: TGCGCCAGCAGCTTGTTTCCGGGACAGGGGGCGTCAGATACGCAGTATTTT. This chain uses TRBV5-1 with TRBJ2-3, with 12 bases identical to TRBD1. Looked up from germline, CDR1 is SGHRS and CDR2 is YFSETQ. Losses at the gene ends were 1 base for V and 4 bases for J; bases not matched to a gene: 7. The CDR3 contains 17 residues.

A single count supports this clone. The V gene is TRBV30, the J gene TRBJ1-1, with 10 bases lining up with TRBD1. The germline V gene encodes CDR1 GTSNPN and CDR2 SVGIG (reference sequence). Trimming took 5 bases from V and 4 from J; bases not matched to a gene: 4. This CDR3 comprises 13 residues. The CDR3 is CAWDRGQATEAFF. The CDR3 coding sequence is TGTGCCTGGGACAGGGGGCAGGCCACTGAAGCTTTCTTT.

The chain has TRBV9 and TRBJ2-1, with D perhaps matching TRBD1 (5 bases). Germline CDR1 SGDLS, CDR2 YYNGEE. This CDR3 comprises 15 residues. The V end was cut by 0 bases, the J end by 2 bases, with 9 bases between. DNA for the CDR3: TGTGCCAGCAGCGTAGCAGGGAATCCCTACAATGAGCAGTTCTTC. It codes for CASSVAGNPYNEQFF.

V is TRBV11-3 and J is TRBJ1-1, with TRBD1 identical over 7 bases. The J segment lost 1 base and the V segment lost 5 bases, leaving 4 bases of the junction unmatched. The germline V gene encodes CDR1 SGHNT and CDR2 YENEEA. The CDR3 loop spans 14 amino acids. CDR3 bases: TGTGCCAGCAGCGCGCAGGGGGGGAACACTGAAGCTTTCTTT. Translating gives CASSAQGGNTEAFF.

CDR3 in DNA: TGTGCCTGGAGAGACAGGAACTATGGCTACACCTTC. Encoded protein: CAWRDRNYGYTF. This chain links TRBV30 with TRBJ1-2; D may be TRBD1 (6 bases). CDR3 length: 12 residues. The V and J ends lost 3 bases and 2 bases respectively, with 7 bases between them. Germline V gene lookup returns CDR1 GTSNPN and CDR2 SVGIG (reference sequence).

The rearrangement links TRBV30 to TRBJ1-1; 7 positions agree with TRBD1. The length of the CDR3 is 15 residues. CDR1 and CDR2 from the germline V gene are GTSNPN and SVGIG (reference sequence). With V trimmed by 1 base and J by 3 bases, 8 bases remained unmatched. CDR3 sequence reads: CAWSDTTGSYTEAFF. In DNA form, the CDR3 reads TGTGCCTGGAGTGATACGACAGGGAGCTACACTGAAGCTTTCTTT.

This rearrangement joins TRBV10-2 to TRBJ2-5; tentative D call: TRBD2 (6 bases). The CDR3 covers 15 residues. The V end was cut by 8 bases, the J end by 2 bases, with 18 bases between. CDR1 is WSHSY and CDR2 is SAAADI in the germline V gene. The CDR3 DNA is TGCGCCAGCGATGACCGGGACGGAGGGCAAGAGACCCAGTACTTC. Its protein product is CASDDRDGGQETQYF.

The rearrangement links TRBV6-5 to TRBJ1-1; no clear D. The CDR3 covers 13 residues. From germline, CDR1 is MNHEY and CDR2 SVGAGI. V was clipped by 2 bases and J by 11 bases, with 15 bases between them. The CDR3 DNA is TGTGCCAGCAGTTACGAGGGCCCCCGCCAGGCTTTCTTT. Its protein product is CASSYEGPRQAFF.